The T cell receptor (beta chain) described here comes from a study of immune cell composition in non-small cell lung cancer. The overall study: Tumours were mainly lung adenocarcinoma or squamous cell carcinoma. Study findings and constraints: Lung adenocarcinomas had lower top 10 clone scores and clonality than squamous tumours. Adenocarcinomas with higher top tumour-associated clone frequency had more reactive TILs. Shared sequences between tumour-reactive and dominant in vivo clones were not proven.

On this clone: Its antigen is not identified.

Measured with immunoSEQ multiplex PCR; TCRdb has only the in-frame clones, and not every one. The sample gives around 13,000 clones, about 70% of which show up once; roughly 13% is in the top ten. The clonotype was recovered from a human donor with non-small cell lung cancer. Specimen: lung tumor tissue.

In DNA form, the CDR3 reads TGTGCCAGCAGAGAGGGGGACGGCACAGATACGCAGTATTTT. It codes for CASREGDGTDTQYF. The chain couples TRBV5-4 to TRBJ2-3; TRBD1 might be the D (6 bases). The V end was cut by 5 bases, the J end by 1 base, with 11 bases between. Germline V gene data show CDR1 as SGHNT and CDR2 as YYREEE (reference sequence). The CDR3 has 14 residues. The whole variable domain, remainder taken from reference TRBV5-4 and TRBJ2-3, is ETGVTQSPTHLIKTRGQQVTLRCSSQSGHNTVSWYQQALGQGPQFIFQYYREEENGRGNFPPRFSGLQFPNYSSELNVNALELDDSALYLCASREGDGTDTQYFGPGTRLTVL.